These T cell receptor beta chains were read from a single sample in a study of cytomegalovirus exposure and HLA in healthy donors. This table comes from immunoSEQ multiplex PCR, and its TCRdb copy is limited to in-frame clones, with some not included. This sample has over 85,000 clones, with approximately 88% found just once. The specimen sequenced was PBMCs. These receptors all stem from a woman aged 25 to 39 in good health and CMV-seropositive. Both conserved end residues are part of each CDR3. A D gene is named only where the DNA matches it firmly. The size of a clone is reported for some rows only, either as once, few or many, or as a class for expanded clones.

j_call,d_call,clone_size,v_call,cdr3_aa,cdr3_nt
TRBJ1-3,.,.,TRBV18,CASSPSRGSTGNTIYF,TGTGCCAGCTCACCCTCCAGGGGATCAACTGGAAACACCATATATTTT
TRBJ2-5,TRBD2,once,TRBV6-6,CASSRPRRGIETQYF,TGTGCCAGCAGTCGGCCCCGGCGGGGGATAGAGACCCAGTACTTC
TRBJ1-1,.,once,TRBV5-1,CASSFDTNTEAFF,TGCGCCAGCAGCTTCGACACGAACACTGAAGCTTTCTTT
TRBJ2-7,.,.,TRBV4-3,CASSLDTAYEQYF,TGCGCCAGCAGTCTGGACACGGCCTACGAGCAGTACTTC
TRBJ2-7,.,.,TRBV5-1,CASSYPRGTSYEQYF,TGCGCCAGCAGCTACCCCAGGGGGACTTCCTACGAGCAGTACTTC
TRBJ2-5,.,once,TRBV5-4,CASRQNQETQYF,TGTGCCAGCAGACAGAACCAAGAGACCCAGTACTTC
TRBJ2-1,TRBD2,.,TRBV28,CASSLSGTSGRVGEQFF,TGTGCCAGCAGTTTATCCGGGACTAGCGGGAGGGTGGGTGAGCAGTTCTTC
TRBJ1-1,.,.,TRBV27,CASRSYSEGTEAFF,TGTGCCAGCAGATCCTATTCAGAGGGCACTGAAGCTTTCTTT
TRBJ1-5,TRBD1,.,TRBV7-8,CASSPDRVFTNQPQHF,TGTGCCAGCAGCCCCGACAGGGTGTTCACCAATCAGCCCCAGCATTTT
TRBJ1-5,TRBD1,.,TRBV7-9,CASSAGLQGAGQPQHF,TGTGCCAGCAGCGCTGGACTACAGGGGGCCGGACAGCCCCAGCATTTT
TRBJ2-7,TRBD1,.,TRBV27,CASSFGQGSEQYF,TGTGCCAGCAGTTTCGGACAGGGGAGTGAGCAGTACTTC
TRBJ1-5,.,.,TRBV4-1,CASSRGDSNQPQHF,TGCGCCAGCAGCCGAGGGGACTCCAATCAGCCCCAGCATTTT
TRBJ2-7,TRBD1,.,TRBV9,CASSPGQVSYEQYF,TGTGCCAGCAGCCCTGGACAGGTTTCCTACGAGCAGTACTTC
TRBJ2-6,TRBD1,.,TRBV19,CASSSGTGGSGANVLTF,TGTGCCAGTAGTAGTGGGACAGGAGGCTCTGGGGCCAACGTCCTGACTTTC
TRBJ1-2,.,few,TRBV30,CAWSVGGYGYTF,TGTGCCTGGAGTGTAGGAGGTTATGGCTACACCTTC
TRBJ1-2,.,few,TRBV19,CASSEPWDLDYGYTF,TGTGCCAGTAGTGAGCCTTGGGACTTAGACTATGGCTACACCTTC
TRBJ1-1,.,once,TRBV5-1,CASSWGENTEAFF,TGCGCCAGCAGCTGGGGAGAGAACACTGAAGCTTTCTTT
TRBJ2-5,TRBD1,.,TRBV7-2,CASSLFGTGGQETQYF,TGTGCCAGCAGCTTATTCGGGACAGGGGGGCAAGAGACCCAGTACTTC
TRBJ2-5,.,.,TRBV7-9,CASSFGSLRTQYF,TGTGCCAGCAGCTTTGGGAGCTTGAGGACCCAGTACTTC
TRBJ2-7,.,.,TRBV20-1,CSARSDSEQYF,TGCAGTGCTAGATCTGACAGCGAGCAGTACTTC
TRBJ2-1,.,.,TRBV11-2,CASSPPYGYEQFF,TGTGCCAGCAGCCCCCCCTACGGGTATGAGCAGTTCTTC
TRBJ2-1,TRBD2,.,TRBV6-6,CASSSGRVDEQFF,TGTGCCAGCTCTAGCGGGAGGGTTGATGAGCAGTTCTTC
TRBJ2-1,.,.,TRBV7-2,CASNWGGSPGFF,TGTGCCAGCAACTGGGGTGGGAGCCCCGGGTTCTTC
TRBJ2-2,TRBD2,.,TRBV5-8,CASSLYGLAGGRRTGELFF,TGTGCCAGCAGCTTGTACGGACTAGCGGGGGGGCGGCGAACCGGGGAGCTGTTTTTT
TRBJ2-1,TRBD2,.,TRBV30,CAWSGSSGGGRSYNEQFF,TGTGCCTGGAGTGGGTCGAGCGGCGGGGGTCGCTCCTACAATGAGCAGTTCTTC
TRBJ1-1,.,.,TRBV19,CASSIATGLNTEAFF,TGTGCCAGTAGTATAGCCACGGGGTTGAACACTGAAGCTTTCTTT
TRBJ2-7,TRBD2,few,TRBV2,CASRYSLGGRAHEQYF,TGTGCCAGCAGGTATTCACTAGGCGGGAGGGCCCACGAGCAGTACTTC
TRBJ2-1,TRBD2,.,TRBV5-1,CASSSLAGPSNEQFF,TGCGCCAGCAGTTCGCTAGCGGGACCATCCAATGAGCAGTTCTTC
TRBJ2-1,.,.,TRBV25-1,CASSDGGYPTSSYNEQFF,TGTGCCAGCAGTGACGGCGGCTATCCAACTTCCTCCTACAATGAGCAGTTCTTC
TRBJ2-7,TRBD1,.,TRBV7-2,CASSPTGGVYEQYF,TGTGCCAGCAGCCCGACAGGGGGAGTCTACGAGCAGTACTTC
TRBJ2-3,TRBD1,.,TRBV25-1,CASSPPGQGATDTQYF,TGTGCCAGCAGTCCCCCGGGGCAGGGGGCGACAGATACGCAGTATTTT
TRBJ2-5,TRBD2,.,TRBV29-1,CSVEGLAGGRETQYF,TGCAGCGTTGAAGGGCTAGCGGGGGGGCGAGAGACCCAGTACTTC
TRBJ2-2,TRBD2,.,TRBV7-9,CASSLLAGSTGELFF,TGTGCCAGCAGCTTACTAGCGGGGAGCACCGGGGAGCTGTTTTTT
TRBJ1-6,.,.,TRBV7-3,CASSMVGSGSPLHF,TGTGCCAGCAGTATGGTTGGTTCGGGTTCACCCCTCCACTTT